One T cell receptor (beta chain) is described in this entry. There is no known antigen for this receptor. Per-nucleotide qualities are absent, and no much larger clonotype sits a single base away. The sample originates from a study of blood T cell repertoires in COVID-19 (TCRdb year 2020). Describing the broader study: Samples covering the acute and convalescent phases of COVID-19 were provided by collaborators in the United States, Italy and Spain. The material from the prospective study consisted of cDNA or gDNA derived from T cells, B-cell-depleted T cells, or PBMCs. Deeply sampled blood TCRbeta repertoires from subjects exposed to, actively infected with, or recovered from COVID-19 were included in the dataset. The repertoires were released in a freely available public database intended as a resource for research on the immune response to SARS-CoV-2. Samples came from the ongoing ImmuneRACE study (first 160 participants) plus 1,254 subjects from 6 global collaborators. The sample metadata nearly always contained a de-identified subject ID, COVID-19 status, age in years and sex. Where HLA class I and class II types were available, the types were taken from metadata supplied by the sample provider, not from assay-based typing.

The study at large found these results: How much clinical and demographic metadata was included differed by source and by participant, and the metadata was provided uncurated.

Participants in the prospective study were enrolled through a virtual design, were aged roughly 18 to 90 years, and lived in about 25 United States geographic areas. In the prospective study, participants were assigned to cohorts based on the clinical history participants reported in a screening survey and a study questionnaire. For ImmuneRACE Cohort 3, a participant was defined as recovered based on two consecutive negative NP/OP PCR tests, clearance by a healthcare professional, or resolution of symptoms. In the prospective study, whole blood, serum and a nasopharyngeal or oropharyngeal swab were collected from each participant by mobile phlebotomists. Participants in the prospective study had the option to provide additional blood draws and questionnaires over an approximately 2-month period. Before DNA extraction, blood samples from the prospective study were shipped at room temperature or frozen.

TCRbeta CDR3 regions were amplified from genomic DNA using the immunoSEQ Assay, a bias-controlled multiplex PCR. The original pipeline was this. Nucleated cell counts per sample were estimated from amplification of reference gene primers within the assay. To quantify the absolute abundance of each unique TCRbeta CDR3 rearrangement, sequence reads were collapsed and filtered. For each sample, productive Simpson clonality was calculated as the square root of Simpson's diversity index across productive rearrangements. TCRdb took over this immuneACCESS table, retaining in-frame rearrangements with V and J assigned. Such tables are incomplete; in checked studies, under half of the missing clones stem from an unresolved V gene, and the remainder is unexplained. D and trimming come from the DNA, and the V and J calls and clone size come from that table. This sample gives a few hundred thousand clones in total; 70% to 90% of them show up just once. Clones ranked in the top ten supply around 1.8% of the sample.

The sample comprised PBMCs or T cells enriched from blood (not recorded which). The clonotype was recovered from a woman aged 50 to 60 who had recovered from COVID-19.

The bases are TGTGCCAGCAGCTCATACCCGAGGAGGGGCGGATACGAGCAGTACTTC. Its protein reads: CASSSYPRRGGYEQYF. The chain couples TRBV7-6 to TRBJ2-7; TRBD2 might be the D gene, on 6 matching bases. CDR1 and CDR2 are read off the germline V gene as SGHVS and FNYEAQ. Trimming at the junction amounts to 4 bases on V and 4 bases on J, and the germline ends lie 20 bases apart. The CDR3, from cysteine to phenylalanine, totals 16 residues. Of the read, only the CDR3 DNA is kept; its 48 bases are in frame from base 1.